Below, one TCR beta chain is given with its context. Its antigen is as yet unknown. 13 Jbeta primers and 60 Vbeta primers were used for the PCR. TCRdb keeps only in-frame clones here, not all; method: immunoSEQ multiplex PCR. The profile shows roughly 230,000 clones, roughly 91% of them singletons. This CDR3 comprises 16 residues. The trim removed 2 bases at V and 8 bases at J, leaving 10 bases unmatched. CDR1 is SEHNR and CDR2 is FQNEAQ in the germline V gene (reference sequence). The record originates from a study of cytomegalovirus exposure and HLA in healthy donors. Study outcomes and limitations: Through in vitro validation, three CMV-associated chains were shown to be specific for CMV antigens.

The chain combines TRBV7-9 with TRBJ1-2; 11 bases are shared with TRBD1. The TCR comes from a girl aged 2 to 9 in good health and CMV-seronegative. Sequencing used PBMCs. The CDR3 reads CASSLSLGQGGEGYTF. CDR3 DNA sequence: TGTGCCAGCAGCTTATCCTTGGGACAGGGGGGAGAAGGCTACACCTTC.